These 30 T cell receptor beta chains came from one sample sequenced in a study of T cells in Graves' hyperthyroidism and ophthalmopathy. RNA transcripts were the template for amplifying TCR beta CDR3 regions. In the first-round RT-PCR of the TCR CDR3, the HTBI primer set was used. TCRdb used MiXCR to reprocess the multiplex PCR reads, holding one entry per CDR3 protein. The table includes 75,000 to 100,000 distinct CDR3 sequences, over 50% detected once. Sequenced input: blood. Receptors were obtained from a woman in her forties with Graves' hyperthyroidism.

Turning to this clonotype: This clone may be a read error of a much larger clone one base away. The chain joins TRBV4-3 to TRBJ2-7, with D possibly being TRBD1 (5 bases). Germline V gene data show CDR1 as LGHNA and CDR2 as YSLEER. The length of the CDR3 is 15 residues. The CDR3: CASSQVEQAPYEQHF. Written as DNA, the CDR3 is TGCGCCAGCAGCCAAGTGGAACAGGCCCCTTACGAGCAGCACTTC.

The rearrangement uses TRBV5-5 and TRBJ1-5; the match to TRBD1 covers 10 bases. CDR3 length: 18 residues. Germline values: CDR1 SGHKS, CDR2 YYEKEE (reference sequence). Trimming at V came to 0 bases and at J to 7 bases, leaving 13 bases not matched to a gene. The CDR3 DNA is TGTGCCAGCAGCTTGGAGCCTTCCGGGACAGGGGAGGACCAGCCCCAGCATTTT. Translated: CASSLEPSGTGEDQPQHF.

This clonotype was seen repeatedly, ten times or more. This chain connects TRBV29-1 to TRBJ1-2; no clear D. Germline lookup yields CDR1 SQVTM and CDR2 ANQGSEA. This CDR3 is built from 11 residues. Trimming left V 4 bases short and J 7 bases short, with 10 bases between. DNA of the CDR3: TGCAGCGTTGTGGATCCCCGTGGCTACACCTTC. Its protein product is CSVVDPRGYTF.

At least ten counts were recorded for this clonotype. The chain couples TRBV19 to TRBJ1-1; D remains ambiguous. V was cut by 2 bases and J by 2 bases, with 6 bases left in between. This CDR3 is built from 13 residues. Germline V gene lookup returns CDR1 LNHDA and CDR2 SQIVND (reference sequence). The CDR3 here is CASSITVNTEAFF. For the CDR3, the DNA is TGTGCCAGTAGTATAACAGTTAACACTGAAGCTTTCTTT.

The table lists this clonotype with many counts. The chain has TRBV7-2 and TRBJ2-7; D not certain. Germline V gene sequence: CDR1 SGHTA, CDR2 FQGNSA. The CDR3 is 13 residues long. The germline V and J ends were trimmed by 8 bases and 4 bases, with 15 bases remaining between them. CDR3 coding DNA: TGTGCCAGCTCACCCGACCCCCTGTACGAGCAGTACTTC. This translates into CASSPDPLYEQYF.

The chain employs TRBV7-2 and TRBJ1-2; 8 nucleotides line up with TRBD1. This CDR3 has 16 residues. The trim removed 4 bases at V and 8 bases at J, leaving 15 bases unmatched. Germline V gene lookup returns CDR1 SGHTA and CDR2 FQGNSA. CDR3 coding DNA: TGTGCCAGCAGCTCCAGGCAGGGGGCCCCGGCTCGGGGCTACACCTTC. As protein: CASSSRQGAPARGYTF.

This chain joins TRBV25-1 and TRBJ1-2; 7 bases are a match to TRBD1. The CDR3 length is 14 residues. J gave up 5 bases and V 3 bases, and 6 bases lay outside the gene matches. Germline CDR1 MGHDK, CDR2 SYGVNS. This CDR3 is CASSDSGQDYGYTF. The DNA of the CDR3 is TGTGCCAGCAGTGATAGTGGACAGGATTATGGCTACACCTTC.

This chain joins TRBV7-9 and TRBJ2-7; 9 bases line up with TRBD1. From germline, CDR1 is SEHNR and CDR2 FQNEAQ (reference sequence). CDR3 size: 16 residues. The J segment lost 4 bases and the V segment lost 4 bases, leaving 11 bases of the junction unmatched. The CDR3 protein is CASSSTSGTGLYEQYF. CDR3 bases: TGTGCCAGCAGCTCCACCAGCGGGACAGGGTTGTACGAGCAGTACTTC. The whole variable domain, remainder taken from reference TRBV7-9 and TRBJ2-7, is DTGVSQNPRHKITKRGQNVTFRCDPISEHNRLYWYRQTLGQGPEFLTYFQNEAQLEKSRLLSDRFSAERPKGSFSTLEIQRTEQGDSAMYLCASSSTSGTGLYEQYFGPGTRLTVT.

The chain is built from TRBV5-1 and TRBJ2-3; either TRBD1 or TRBD2 may fit D (6 bases each). V was shortened by 2 bases and J by 4 bases, with 11 bases between the two germline ends. The CDR3 is 14 residues long. Germline assignment: CDR1 SGHRS and CDR2 YFSETQ. The CDR3 is CASSLRGDPDTQYF. The CDR3 nucleotides are TGCGCCAGCAGCTTAAGGGGGGACCCAGATACGCAGTATTTT.

Concerning this clonotype itself: A read error may account for a junction end that differs from germline. This chain connects TRBV19 to TRBJ2-2; 10 bases map to TRBD1. The CDR3 length is 15 residues. CDR1 LNHDA and CDR2 SQIVND come from the germline V gene (reference sequence). In DNA form, the CDR3 reads TGTGCCAGTAGTATCCAGGGACAGGGGTCCGGGGAGCTGCTTTTC. It specifies CASSIQGQGSGELLF. Based on the CDR3 plus reference TRBV19 and TRBJ2-2, the full variable domain is DGGITQSPKYLFRKEGQNVTLSCEQNLNHDAMYWYRQDPGQGLRLIYYSQIVNDFQKGDIAEGYSVSREKKESFPLTVTSAQKNPTAFYLCASSIQGQGSGELLFGEGSRLTVL.

This clonotype was seen more than once but under ten times. V usage is TRBV6-5 and J usage is TRBJ2-3; 13 bases match TRBD2. The CDR3 spans 15 residues. The V gene's germline CDR1 is MNHEY and CDR2 SVGAGI. V was clipped by 7 bases and J by 6 bases; unmatched bases: 7. CDR3 DNA sequence: TGTGCCAGCAAAGGACTAGCGGGGGCCCTTGATACGCAGTATTTT. It encodes CASKGLAGALDTQYF.

The chain carries TRBV11-1 and TRBJ2-5; 10 bases are a match to TRBD2. The V segment lost 5 bases and the J segment 5 bases; nucleotides outside the gene matches: 11. The CDR3 loop spans 16 amino acids. Per germline, CDR1 SGHAT and CDR2 FQDESV (reference sequence). CDR3: CASSAVRGTSVETQYF. As DNA, the CDR3 is TGTGCCAGCAGCGCCGTTAGGGGGACTAGCGTGGAGACCCAGTACTTC.

V usage is TRBV5-1 and J usage is TRBJ1-2; D unclear. The CDR3 is 12 residues long. Looked up from germline, CDR1 is SGHRS and CDR2 is YFSETQ. V dropped 4 bases and J dropped 12 bases, with 16 bases sitting between them. CDR3 protein: CASSGDTTGNTF. The CDR3, as DNA: TGCGCCAGCAGCGGTGACACGACTGGAAACACCTTC.

Many counts were recorded for this clonotype. The chain is built from TRBV7-8 and TRBJ1-3; unclear D gene. This CDR3 region has 13 residues. V was cut by 1 base and J by 2 bases, with 3 bases left in between. The germline gives CDR1 SGHVS, CDR2 FQNEAQ. The CDR3 protein is CASSLDTGNTIYF. The CDR3 DNA sequence: TGTGCCAGCAGCTTAGACACTGGAAACACCATATATTTT.

The chain couples TRBV19 to TRBJ1-1; 9 bases align to TRBD1. J was trimmed by 4 bases and V by 8 bases; bases with no gene match: 8. The CDR3 totals 14 residues. Germline lookup yields CDR1 LNHDA and CDR2 SQIVND (reference sequence). The CDR3 nucleotides are TGTGCCAGTGCTGCGACAGGGGGAGGCACTGAAGCTTTCTTT. Its translation is CASAATGGGTEAFF. Full variable domain (outside the CDR3, taken from reference TRBV19 and TRBJ1-1): DGGITQSPKYLFRKEGQNVTLSCEQNLNHDAMYWYRQDPGQGLRLIYYSQIVNDFQKGDIAEGYSVSREKKESFPLTVTSAQKNPTAFYLCASAATGGGTEAFFGQGTRLTVV.

The chain carries TRBV10-3 and TRBJ2-6; D is undetermined. The CDR3 has 14 amino acids. Deletions cut 2 bases from V and 4 bases from J, with 6 bases between. Per germline, CDR1 ENHRY and CDR2 SYGVKD. CDR3 in amino acids: CAISEITGANVLTF. CDR3 in DNA: TGTGCCATCAGTGAGATTACAGGGGCCAACGTCCTGACTTTC.

With respect to this clonotype: This sequence may be a read error, since a much larger clone differs from it by one base. V is TRBV20-1 and J is TRBJ2-7; the match to TRBD2 covers 11 bases. The CDR3 spans 15 residues. V trimming: 5 bases; J trimming: 7 bases; junction bases outside the gene matches: 13. Germline V gene lookup returns CDR1 DFQATT and CDR2 SNEGSKA (reference sequence). The CDR3, as DNA: TGCAGTGCTTTTAGCGGGGGGGCCTCAAGTTTGGAGCAGTACTTC. It is translated as CSAFSGGASSLEQYF.

V and J are TRBV9 and TRBJ2-7, with 8 nucleotides matching TRBD1. CDR3 size: 15 residues. The V gene's germline CDR1 is SGDLS and CDR2 YYNGEE. V lost 6 bases, J lost 2 bases, and 10 bases stayed unmatched. The CDR3 DNA reads TGTGCCAGCACCCTCGACAGGGGATCCCCCTACGAGCAGTACTTC. Its translation is CASTLDRGSPYEQYF.

The chain carries TRBV9 and TRBJ1-2, with TRBD1 matching over 7 bases. V shed 4 bases, J shed 7 bases, and the junction held 10 bases outside the gene matches. This CDR3 spans 14 amino acids. CDR1 is SGDLS and CDR2 is YYNGEE in the germline V gene. The CDR3 DNA is TGTGCCAGCAGCACCGCGACAGGGTCTCTTGGCTACACCTTC. Translating gives CASSTATGSLGYTF.

The chain recombines TRBV13 with TRBJ2-3; D perhaps matches TRBD2 (7 bases). The CDR3 has 15 residues. V was cut by 5 bases and J by 4 bases, with 16 bases left in between. Germline assignment: CDR1 PRHDT and CDR2 FYEKMQ (reference sequence). CDR3 loop: CASSLRGRAADTQYF. The CDR3 nucleotides are TGTGCCAGCAGCCTGCGGGGGCGGGCTGCAGATACGCAGTATTTT. Combining the CDR3 with reference TRBV13 and TRBJ2-3 gives the whole variable domain AAGVIQSPRHLIKEKRETATLKCYPIPRHDTVYWYQQGPGQDPQFLISFYEKMQSDKGSIPDRFSAQQFSDYHSELNMSSLELGDSALYFCASSLRGRAADTQYFGPGTRLTVL.

This clonotype was picked up many times. This chain connects TRBV28 to TRBJ1-2; D possibly corresponds to TRBD1 (5 bases). This CDR3 spans 12 amino acids. Looked up from germline, CDR1 is MDHEN and CDR2 is SYDVKM. The V gene lost 2 bases and the J gene lost 10 bases, with 11 bases spanning the gap. DNA for the CDR3: TGTGCCAGCAGTTTAATCGGCAGGGACTACACCTTC. Amino acid sequence: CASSLIGRDYTF.

On this clonotype itself: The junction shows a germline mismatch at one end, possibly a read error. J is TRBJ2-2 and V is TRBV20-1; 7 nucleotides line up with TRBD2. Germline CDR1 is DFQATT and CDR2 is SNEGSKA (reference sequence). The CDR3 consists of 10 residues. As DNA, the CDR3 is TGCGGTGCCCAGGGCGGGGAGGGGTTTTTT. Translating gives CGAQGGEGFF.

The chain joins TRBV7-2 to TRBJ2-7, with 11 bases matching TRBD2. The CDR3 totals 14 residues. In germline, CDR1 is SGHTA, CDR2 FQGNSA. V shed 4 bases and J 3 bases; nucleotides not matched to a gene: 2. Here the CDR3 reads CASSYLAGGYEQYF. The CDR3 DNA is TGTGCCAGCAGCTACCTAGCGGGAGGCTACGAGCAGTACTTC.

The genes are TRBV7-9 and TRBJ1-5, with 12 bases fitting TRBD1. This CDR3 is 15 amino acids long. Germline V gene sequence: CDR1 SEHNR, CDR2 FQNEAQ (reference sequence). J lost 3 bases, V lost 6 bases, and 3 bases had no gene match. The DNA of the CDR3 is TGTGCCAGCAGATGGGACAGGGGGCCCAATCAGCCCCAGCATTTT. Translated: CASRWDRGPNQPQHF.

This chain links TRBV28 with TRBJ2-7; D possibly corresponds to TRBD1 (6 bases). Deletions cut 5 bases from V and 2 bases from J, with 13 bases between. Germline V lookup: CDR1 MDHEN, CDR2 SYDVKM. This CDR3 region has 14 residues. CDR3 nucleotide sequence: TGTGCCAGCAGTCCGACAGGTTTTACCTACGAGCAGTACTTC. Its translation is CASSPTGFTYEQYF.

The rearrangement uses TRBV5-1 and TRBJ2-7; D not certain. Germline CDR1 is SGHRS and CDR2 is YFSETQ. CDR3 length equals 14 residues. V shed 4 bases and J shed 0 bases, with 11 bases lying between them. CDR3 loop: CASSRWTDSYEQYF. In DNA form, the CDR3 reads TGCGCCAGCAGCCGATGGACGGACTCCTACGAGCAGTACTTC.

This clonotype was counted ten times or more. This chain connects TRBV6-6 to TRBJ1-1; no reliable D call. Trimming shortened V by 2 bases and J by 7 bases, and 11 bases separated the two germline ends. CDR3 size: 13 residues. Per germline, CDR1 MNHNY and CDR2 SVGAGI (reference sequence). For the CDR3, the DNA is TGTGCCAGCAGTTACCCCGACACTTTTGAAGCTTTCTTT. Amino acid sequence: CASSYPDTFEAFF.

Concerning this clonotype itself: Relative to the germline gene, one junction end is altered; a read error may explain this. The genes are TRBV19 and TRBJ2-1; D is undetermined. Looked up from germline, CDR1 is LNHDA and CDR2 is SQIVND (reference sequence). The CDR3 spans 12 residues. DNA of the CDR3: TGTGCCAGCAGTATCTCCCGGACTGAGCAGTTCTTC. Translating gives CASSISRTEQFF.

This clonotype was observed at least ten times. V is TRBV20-1 and J is TRBJ1-3; no clear D gene. V gave up 0 bases and J gave up 8 bases, with 11 bases separating them. Germline V gene sequence: CDR1 DFQATT, CDR2 SNEGSKA (reference sequence). This CDR3 is built from 13 residues. CDR3 sequence reads: CSARDNEGYTIYF. The CDR3 bases are TGCAGTGCTAGAGATAACGAGGGCTACACCATATATTTT.

The table lists this clonotype with many counts. The gene calls are TRBV24-1 and TRBJ1-4; D unresolved. The CDR3 extends over 12 amino acids. CDR1 and CDR2 from the germline V gene are KGHDR and SFDVKD. The V end lost 0 bases, the J end lost 10 bases, and 5 bases lay between the germline ends. The CDR3 region has the DNA TGTGCCACCAGTGATTTGGAGGGAAAACTGTTTTTT. It translates to CATSDLEGKLFF.